Below, one T cell receptor beta chain is given with its context. Participants' reported clinical history set cohort assignment. The source of the sample is a study of blood T cell repertoires in COVID-19. Study background: The analysed material was cDNA or gDNA that came from T cells, B-cell-depleted T cells, or PBMCs.

Germline CDR1 reads GTSNPN; CDR2 reads SVGIG (reference sequence). V was clipped by 8 bases and J by 4 bases; unmatched bases: 5. There are 11 residues in the CDR3. Per the study methods: Nucleated cell number was recorded as an estimate derived from reference gene primer amplification. Using immunoSEQ multiplex PCR, the repertoire was profiled, and TCRdb retains in-frame clones only, with some absent. That table furnishes V, J and clone size, whereas the DNA furnished D and trimming. The table lists over 200,000 clones, 80% to 90% of them singletons. The rearrangement links TRBV30 to TRBJ2-7; TRBD1 matches 7 bases. The sequenced sample consisted of PBMCs or T cells enriched from blood (not recorded which). The receptor's source is a man aged 25 to 40 who had recovered from COVID-19. The CDR3 DNA reads as TGTGCCGTTGGACAGGAGTACGAGCAGTACTTC. Amino acid sequence: CAVGQEYEQYF.